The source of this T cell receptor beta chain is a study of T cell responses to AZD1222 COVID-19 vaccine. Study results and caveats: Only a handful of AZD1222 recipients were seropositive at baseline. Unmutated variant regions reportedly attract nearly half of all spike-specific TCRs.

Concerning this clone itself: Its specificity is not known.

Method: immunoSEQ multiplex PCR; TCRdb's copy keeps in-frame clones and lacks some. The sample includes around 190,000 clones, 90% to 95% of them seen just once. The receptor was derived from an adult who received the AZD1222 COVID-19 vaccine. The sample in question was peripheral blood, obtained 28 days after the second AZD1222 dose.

CDR3: CSASLGLGHEAFF. DNA of the CDR3: TGCAGTGCTAGTCTCGGTCTGGGACATGAAGCTTTCTTT. The J gene is TRBJ1-1, the V gene TRBV20-1, with D tentatively TRBD1 (6 bases). This CDR3 is 13 amino acids long. Germline assignment: CDR1 DFQATT and CDR2 SNEGSKA (reference sequence). The germline V and J ends were trimmed by 3 bases and 7 bases, with 15 bases remaining between them.